What follows describes a single T cell receptor (beta chain). Its matching antigen is unknown. This CDR3 comprises 15 residues. Trimming took 1 base from V and 7 from J, leaving 13 bases between them. CDR1 is SGHTA, CDR2 FQGTGA, per germline. As to time point: 2015-2016 season, 7 days after influenza vaccination. Cells are cTfh (non-naive CD4+CXCR5+PD-1+), split by ICOS and CD38 into double-positive or double-negative. This entry comes from a study of follicular helper T cells after annual influenza vaccination. Study conclusions and caveats: Change in circulating plasmablasts correlated with ICOS+CD38+ cTfh clonality change.

TCRB sequencing was done at Survey resolution level. Clones were sequenced by immunoSEQ multiplex PCR, and TCRdb holds only the in-frame ones, with some missing. The repertoire holds roughly 5,000 clones, with approximately 88% as singletons. The sequenced sample was CXCR5+ CD38- circulating T follicular helper cells from blood, obtained 7 days after influenza vaccination. As to subset: circulating Tfh, non-naive CD4+CXCR5+PD-1+ (ICOS+CD38+ or ICOS-CD38-). The V call is TRBV7-3, the J call TRBJ1-4, with D hard to call. This TCR was sampled from an adult who received the influenza vaccine. CDR3 DNA: TGTGCCAGCAGCTTAAGTGGCATCCCCGGTGAAAAACTGTTTTTT. Residues: CASSLSGIPGEKLFF.